This T cell receptor beta chain originates from a study of T cell responses to AZD1222 COVID-19 vaccine. The CDR3 is 14 residues long. V shed 4 bases and J 3 bases; nucleotides not matched to a gene: 2. Germline V gene lookup returns CDR1 SQVTM and CDR2 ANQGSEA. The protocol was immunoSEQ multiplex PCR, while the TCRdb copy is restricted to in-frame clones and leaves out a portion. The table includes 250,000 to 300,000 clones, 94% detected once. The rearrangement uses TRBV29-1 and TRBJ2-3; 12 bases fit TRBD2. The sequence derives from an adult who received the AZD1222 COVID-19 vaccine. Source: peripheral blood, taken 28 days after the second AZD1222 dose. Written as DNA, the CDR3 is TGCAGCGTTGGACTAGCGGGAGTAACAGATACGCAGTATTTT. Translated, it gives CSVGLAGVTDTQYF.